This TCR beta chain was retrieved from a study of cytomegalovirus exposure and HLA in healthy donors. Study-level background: Genetic ancestry analysis placed about 84% of the approximately 400 donors that were genotyped in the Caucasian-associated cluster. Points from the study as a whole: The availability of immune exposure information extended only to CMV serostatus. The study flagged fewer than 200 TCR beta chains as cytomegalovirus-associated.

The ends lost 3 bases at V and 9 bases at J; junction bases unmatched: 7. The CDR3 sequence is 14 residues long. In germline, CDR1 is MRHNA, CDR2 SNTAGT. The PCR used 60 Vbeta and 13 Jbeta primers. Original processing methods: Unique TCR beta chains numbered roughly 80 million in a later analysis, with some 9.9 million shared. Sequencing used immunoSEQ multiplex PCR; TCRdb keeps in-frame clones, though not all of them. V, J and clone size are taken as reported in that table, and D and trimming were inferred from the DNA itself. The sample lists around 100,000 clones, approximately 67% occurring once. Regarding this clone: What it binds is not known.

Input material: PBMCs. The V gene is TRBV6-4, the J gene TRBJ2-1; 8 bases are a match to TRBD2. The receptor's source is a man between 18 and 35 years old in good health and CMV-seropositive. The DNA for the CDR3 is TGTGCCAGCAGTGAAGGGACTAGGGCTGGTGAGCAGTTCTTC. The encoded protein is CASSEGTRAGEQFF.